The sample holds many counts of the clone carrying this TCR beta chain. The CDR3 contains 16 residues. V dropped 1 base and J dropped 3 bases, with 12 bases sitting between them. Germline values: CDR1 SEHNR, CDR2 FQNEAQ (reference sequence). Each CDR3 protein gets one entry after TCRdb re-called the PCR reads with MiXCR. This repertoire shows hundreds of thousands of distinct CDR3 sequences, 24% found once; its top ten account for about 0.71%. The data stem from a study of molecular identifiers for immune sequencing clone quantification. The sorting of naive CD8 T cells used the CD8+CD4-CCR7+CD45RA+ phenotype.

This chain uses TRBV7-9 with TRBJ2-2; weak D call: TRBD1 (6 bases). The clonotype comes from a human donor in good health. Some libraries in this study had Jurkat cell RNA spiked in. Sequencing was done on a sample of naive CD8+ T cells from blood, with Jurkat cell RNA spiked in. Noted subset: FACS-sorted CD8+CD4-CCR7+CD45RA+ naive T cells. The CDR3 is CASSLGPGADTGELFF. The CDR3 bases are TGTGCCAGCAGCTTAGGTCCAGGGGCGGACACCGGGGAGCTGTTTTTT.